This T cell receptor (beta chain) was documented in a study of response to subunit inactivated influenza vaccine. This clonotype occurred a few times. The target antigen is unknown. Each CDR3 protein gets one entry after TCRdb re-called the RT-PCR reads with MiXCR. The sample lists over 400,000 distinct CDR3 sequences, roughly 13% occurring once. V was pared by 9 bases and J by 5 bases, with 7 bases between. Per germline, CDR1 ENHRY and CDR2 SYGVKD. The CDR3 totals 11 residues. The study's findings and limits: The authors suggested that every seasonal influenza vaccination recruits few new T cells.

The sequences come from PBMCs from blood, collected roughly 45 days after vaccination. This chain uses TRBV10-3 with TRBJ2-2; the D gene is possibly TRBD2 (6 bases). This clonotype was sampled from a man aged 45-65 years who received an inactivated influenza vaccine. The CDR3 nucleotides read TGTGCCATAGCGGGTACCGGGGAGCTGTTTTTT. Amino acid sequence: CAIAGTGELFF.